The 15 T cell receptor beta chains below all came from one sample that was sequenced in a study of blood T cells in healthy people across ages. Through a sample-barcoded 5' primer and a J-beta primer mix, a second PCR was run for roughly 6 to 11 cycles. TCRdb re-derived calls from the 5' RACE reads in MiXCR, one entry per CDR3 protein. Of under 1,000,000 distinct CDR3 sequences listed, roughly 46% were seen once; the top ten hold around a sixth. The sample was blood. Receptor source: a man at least 80 years old in good health.

The V call is TRBV29-1, the J call TRBJ2-7; weak D call: TRBD2 (6 bases). Trimming removed 4 bases at V and 5 bases at J, with 18 bases between. The CDR3 consists of 14 residues. Germline V gene sequence: CDR1 SQVTM, CDR2 ANQGSEA. CDR3 residues: CSVGPGLRIHEQYF. CDR3 sequence (DNA): TGCAGCGTTGGACCGGGACTCCGGATCCACGAGCAGTACTTC.

This clonotype was detected a few times. This sequence joins TRBV20-1 and TRBJ2-5; the match to TRBD2 covers 9 bases. The trim removed 1 base at V and 5 bases at J, leaving 11 bases unmatched. Germline V gives CDR1 DFQATT, CDR2 SNEGSKA (reference sequence). The CDR3 has 16 amino acids. The CDR3 is CSARVVAGDYGETQYF. The CDR3 bases are TGCAGTGCTAGAGTGGTAGCGGGAGATTACGGGGAGACCCAGTACTTC.

The chain uses TRBV7-9 and TRBJ1-1, with D perhaps matching TRBD1 (5 bases). In germline, CDR1 is SEHNR, CDR2 FQNEAQ (reference sequence). This CDR3 contains 12 residues. V was pared by 10 bases and J by 1 base, with 10 bases between. CDR3 region: CAIGTANTEAFF. Here the CDR3 DNA reads TGTGCCATCGGGACCGCGAACACTGAAGCTTTCTTT.

This clonotype turned up a few times. The chain recombines TRBV4-1 with TRBJ2-7; 12 bases align to TRBD2. V lost 0 bases, J lost 0 bases, and 3 bases stayed unmatched. The CDR3 is 17 residues long. Germline values: CDR1 MGHRA, CDR2 YSYEKL. Written as DNA, the CDR3 is TGCGCCAGCAGCCAAGATTTGACTAGCGGGAGCTCCTACGAGCAGTACTTC. This encodes CASSQDLTSGSSYEQYF.

The chain is built from TRBV30 and TRBJ2-1; D unresolved. CDR3 length: 11 amino acids. The V gene lost 2 bases and the J gene lost 4 bases, with 3 bases spanning the gap. The germline CDR1 and CDR2 sequences are GTSNPN and SVGIG (reference sequence). This CDR3 reads CAWSFYNEQFF. CDR3 bases: TGTGCCTGGAGTTTTTACAATGAGCAGTTCTTC.

A few counts support this clonotype. The chain is built from TRBV28 and TRBJ2-7; no reliable D call. V lost 6 bases, J lost 3 bases, and 12 bases lay in between. CDR3 length equals 13 residues. Germline V gene lookup returns CDR1 MDHEN and CDR2 SYDVKM. The CDR3 nucleotides read TGTGCCAGCAGCCTCATAGCTCGCTACGAGCAGTACTTC. This translates into CASSLIARYEQYF.

Notes on this clonotype: This may stem from a read error, because a much larger clone lies one nucleotide away. This chain joins TRBV7-3 and TRBJ2-3, with 9 bases matching TRBD1. The CDR3 runs 15 residues. The germline gives CDR1 SGHTA, CDR2 FQGTGA. The trim removed 5 bases at V and 3 bases at J, leaving 6 bases unmatched. This CDR3 reads CASSPQDRGTDTQYF. DNA for the CDR3: TGTGCCAGCAGCCCCCAGGACAGGGGAACAGATACGCAGTATTTT.

The rearrangement uses TRBV5-1 and TRBJ2-2; no firm D call. Looked up from germline, CDR1 is SGHRS and CDR2 is YFSETQ. The CDR3 length is 14 residues. V was cut by 0 bases and J by 3 bases, with 6 bases left in between. CDR3 sequence: CASSLAGDTGELFF. CDR3 in DNA: TGCGCCAGCAGCTTGGCGGGTGACACCGGGGAGCTGTTTTTT.

The sample holds a few counts of this clonotype. The chain combines TRBV29-1 with TRBJ1-5, with D perhaps matching TRBD1 (5 bases). Germline V gene sequence: CDR1 SQVTM, CDR2 ANQGSEA. The CDR3 length is 13 residues. Trimming shortened V by 4 bases and J by 5 bases, and 12 bases separated the two germline ends. The CDR3 is CSVGGSLDQPQHF. CDR3 DNA: TGCAGCGTTGGGGGCAGCTTGGATCAGCCCCAGCATTTT.

The chain combines TRBV7-8 with TRBJ2-5; D may be TRBD2 (6 bases). V shed 2 bases and J shed 4 bases, with 14 bases lying between them. Germline CDR1 reads SGHVS; CDR2 reads FQNEAQ. This CDR3 is 15 amino acids long. The CDR3 nucleotides are TGTGCCAGCAGCTTATCCTCGGGAGTGGTAGAGACCCAGTACTTC. The encoded protein is CASSLSSGVVETQYF. The variable domain in full, with the rest retrieved from reference TRBV7-8 and TRBJ2-5, is GAGVSQSPRYKVAKRGQDVALRCDPISGHVSLFWYQQALGQGPEFLTYFQNEAQLDKSGLPSDRFFAERPEGSVSTLKIQRTQQEDSAVYLCASSLSSGVVETQYFGPGTRLLVL.

Only a few counts were recorded for this clonotype. The J gene is TRBJ2-1, the V gene TRBV12-3 or TRBV12-4, with 9 bases identical to TRBD2. V lost 6 bases, J lost 9 bases, and 6 bases stayed unmatched. This CDR3 has 13 residues. The CDR3 bases are TGTGCCAGCAGCCGCAGCGGGGGGAGTGAGCAGTTCTTC. Translating gives CASSRSGGSEQFF.

The CDR3 nucleotides are TGTGCCAGCAGCCAAGGAAGCAGGACGGTTTTATCTGGGGCCAACGTCCTGACTTTC. It yields the protein CASSQGSRTVLSGANVLTF. The chain uses TRBV3-1 and TRBJ2-6; no clear D gene. CDR3 length: 19 amino acids. V gave up 1 base and J gave up 1 base, with 17 bases separating them. Per germline, CDR1 LGHDT and CDR2 YNNKEL (reference sequence).

As to this clonotype: This may be a read error: a much more frequent sequence differs by one nucleotide. This chain connects TRBV4-3 to TRBJ2-7; TRBD2 aligns across 8 bases. Losses at the gene ends were 1 base for V and 0 bases for J; bases not matched to a gene: 2. The CDR3 extends over 15 amino acids. Germline lookup yields CDR1 LGHNA and CDR2 YSLEER. The CDR3 nucleotides are TGCGCCAGCAGCCAAGGACTAGCGCCCTCCTACGAGCAGTACTTC. Protein: CASSQGLAPSYEQYF.

This clonotype has more than one count but fewer than ten. The chain joins TRBV19 to TRBJ2-3; D is perhaps TRBD1 (5 bases). The CDR3 sequence is 15 residues long. Between the trimmed V and J ends, which lost 3 bases and 0 bases, there was a span of 10 bases. Per germline, CDR1 LNHDA and CDR2 SQIVND (reference sequence). CDR3 DNA sequence: TGTGCCAGTAGTATCCCCAGACAGAGCACAGATACGCAGTATTTT. This translates into CASSIPRQSTDTQYF.

V gene TRBV15 combines with J gene TRBJ2-1, with no clear D. There are 15 residues in the CDR3. Trimming shortened V by 0 bases and J by 10 bases, and 16 bases separated the two germline ends. Germline V CDR1 and CDR2: LNHNV, YYDKDF (reference sequence). CDR3: CATSRDIGQIDEQFF. The CDR3, as DNA: TGTGCCACCAGCAGAGATATAGGGCAGATCGACGAGCAGTTCTTC.